The 19 T cell receptor beta chains below all came from one sample that was sequenced in a study of T cell responses to AZD1222 COVID-19 vaccine. Only in-frame clones appear in the TCRdb table, and some are missing; sequencing was by immunoSEQ multiplex PCR. Of tens of thousands of clones in the sample, 80% were seen once. This material consisted of peripheral blood, taken on day 0 of AZD1222 vaccination. The receptors here all came from an adult in good health.

This chain connects TRBV21-1 to TRBJ2-2; the table's D gene call, TRBD1, was not cross checked with the DNA. TRBV21-1 is tagged as a pseudogene. The CDR3 loop spans 15 amino acids. In nucleotides, the CDR3 is TGTACCCAGGGTCACCTCCTCACCAACACCGGGGAGCTGTTTTTT. Its protein is CTQGHLLTNTGELFF.

This chain connects TRBV28 to TRBJ2-5, with 10 nucleotides matching TRBD2. The J segment lost 7 bases and the V segment lost 3 bases, leaving 2 bases of the junction unmatched. Germline-derived CDR1 and CDR2 are MDHEN and SYDVKM. This CDR3 comprises 13 residues. The CDR3: CASSLSSGGTQYF. In DNA form, the CDR3 reads TGTGCCAGCAGTTTGTCTAGCGGGGGGACCCAGTACTTC.

This clone showed up just a few times. The V gene is TRBV28, the J gene TRBJ1-6; D remains unclear. CDR3 length: 13 amino acids. The germline V gene has CDR1 MDHEN and CDR2 SYDVKM. V was trimmed by 7 bases and J by 6 bases, leaving 10 bases between them. This CDR3 is CASTIKLNSPLHF. CDR3 nucleotides: TGTGCCAGCACGATTAAGCTTAATTCACCCCTCCACTTT.

This chain uses TRBV5-6 with TRBJ1-5; maybe TRBD1 (6 bases). The V gene's germline CDR1 is SGHDT and CDR2 YYEEEE. CDR3 length: 14 amino acids. Trimming took 0 bases from V and 6 from J, leaving 10 bases between them. The CDR3 nucleotides read TGTGCCAGCAGCTTGGTGGGGGACACTCAGCCCCAGCATTTT. Amino acids: CASSLVGDTQPQHF.

The J gene is TRBJ1-3, the V gene TRBV3-1 (or the pseudogene TRBV3-2); D is ambiguous. Germline CDR1 reads LGHDT; CDR2 reads YNNKEL (reference sequence). This CDR3 contains 11 residues. Trimming left V 1 base short and J 5 bases short, with 0 bases between. The CDR3 reads CASSQGNTIYF. CDR3 nucleotides: TGTGCCAGCAGCCAAGGAAACACCATATATTTT.

There are a few counts of this clone. The V gene is TRBV6-1, the J gene TRBJ1-4; 7 bases fit TRBD1. The junction had 7 bases not matched to a gene; V was cut back by 2 bases and J by 4 bases. The V gene's germline CDR1 is MNHNS and CDR2 SASEGT. The CDR3 has 16 amino acids. CDR3 DNA sequence: TGTGCCAGCAGTGAAAACCCAGGGGGGTTTAATGAAAAACTGTTTTTT. It specifies CASSENPGGFNEKLFF.

The gene calls are TRBV11-2 and TRBJ1-1; 10 bases align to TRBD1. The CDR3 consists of 18 residues. The junction had 9 bases not matched to a gene; V was cut back by 2 bases and J by 0 bases. Germline V gives CDR1 SGHAT, CDR2 FQNNGV. The CDR3 DNA follows: TGTGCCAGCAGCTTACAGATTCCGGGACAGGGGTTGAACACTGAAGCTTTCTTT. Translated: CASSLQIPGQGLNTEAFF.

J is TRBJ2-3 and V is TRBV30, with D perhaps TRBD1 or TRBD2 (5 bases each). The CDR3 runs 14 residues. The V gene's germline CDR1 is GTSNPN and CDR2 SVGIG (reference sequence). Between the trimmed V and J ends, which lost 0 bases and 4 bases, there was a span of 11 bases. In DNA form, the CDR3 reads TGTGCCTGGAGTGTAGGGGCAGCGGCAGATACGCAGTATTTT. Its protein product is CAWSVGAAADTQYF.

The rearrangement joins TRBV4-2 to TRBJ2-7; D gene ambiguous. There are 13 residues in the CDR3. Germline-derived CDR1 and CDR2 are LGHNA and YNFKEQ. Trimming removed 0 bases from V and 5 bases from J, with 8 bases in between. CDR3 loop: CASSQDPEDEQYF. CDR3 DNA: TGTGCCAGCAGCCAAGATCCAGAGGACGAGCAGTACTTC.

This clone was counted only a few times. V gene TRBV5-1 combines with J gene TRBJ1-1; TRBD1 matches at 8 bases. V lost 4 bases to trimming and J lost 6 bases; unmatched junction nucleotides: 8. Germline lookup yields CDR1 SGHRS and CDR2 YFSETQ. The CDR3 length is 14 residues. DNA of the CDR3: TGCGCCAGCAGCGTGGACAGGGAGTATGCTGAAGCTTTCTTT. This sequence encodes CASSVDREYAEAFF.

The chain couples TRBV6-5 to TRBJ1-4; D gene uncertain. Germline values: CDR1 MNHEY, CDR2 SVGAGI. The germline V and J ends were trimmed by 0 bases and 6 bases, with 11 bases remaining between them. The CDR3 has 15 amino acids. CDR3 nucleotide sequence: TGTGCCAGCAGTTACTCGTACAGCGAAGATGAAAAACTGTTTTTT. Its translation is CASSYSYSEDEKLFF.

In this sample, this clone turned up once. The chain combines TRBV5-4 with TRBJ1-1; weak D call: TRBD1 (5 bases). Germline CDR1 and CDR2: SGHNT and YYREEE (reference sequence). V lost 1 base to trimming and J lost 4 bases, with 11 bases between them. The CDR3 length is 14 residues. The CDR3 sequence: CASSLWGMGTEAFF. CDR3 DNA: TGTGCCAGCAGCTTGTGGGGGATGGGCACTGAAGCTTTCTTT.

This clone occurred a few times. This chain connects TRBV27 to TRBJ2-1; the D is unclear. Trimming cost V 6 bases and J 4 bases, with 19 bases left between them. Germline CDR1 reads MNHEY; CDR2 reads SMNVEV (reference sequence). This CDR3 has 16 amino acids. CDR3 nucleotides: TGTGCCAGCAGCACAATAACAGCAGTAAGGTACAATGAGCAGTTCTTC. This translates into CASSTITAVRYNEQFF.

In its sample, this clone was seen a few times. The chain joins TRBV5-5 to TRBJ1-1; D possibly corresponds to TRBD1 (6 bases). CDR3 length equals 14 residues. Germline assignment: CDR1 SGHKS and CDR2 YYEKEE (reference sequence). Trimming took 5 bases from V and 10 from J, leaving 21 bases between them. The CDR3 DNA reads as TGTGCCAGCAGTCTGACCGGGGGCTCCGGACGAGCTTTCTTT. Translated: CASSLTGGSGRAFF.

This clone came up once. The chain employs TRBV4-2 and TRBJ1-1; maybe TRBD1 (5 bases). Germline V lookup: CDR1 LGHNA, CDR2 YNFKEQ. This CDR3 has 17 residues. Trimming took off 1 base at V and 1 base at J, with 16 bases between the two ends. CDR3 sequence (DNA): TGTGCCAGCAGCCAAGGCGGGGAGAGGGGCTCGAACACTGAAGCTTTCTTT. Protein sequence: CASSQGGERGSNTEAFF.

V gene TRBV24-1 combines with J gene TRBJ2-2; D remains ambiguous. Germline CDR1 KGHDR, CDR2 SFDVKD. V gave up 10 bases and J gave up 1 base, with 3 bases separating them. The CDR3 sequence is 11 residues long. CDR3 coding DNA: TGTGCCACGCAGAACACCGGGGAGCTGTTTTTT. This translates into CATQNTGELFF.

The chain combines TRBV6-6 with TRBJ2-1, with 12 bases fitting TRBD2. J gave up 8 bases and V 7 bases, and 6 bases lay outside the gene matches. Germline CDR1 MNHNY, CDR2 SVGAGI (reference sequence). The CDR3 extends over 14 amino acids. CDR3 DNA sequence: TGTGCCAGCACGACTAGCGGGGGAATTCATGAGCAGTTCTTC. Translation: CASTTSGGIHEQFF.

This chain uses TRBV28 with TRBJ2-4; 10 bases are shared with TRBD1. The J segment lost 1 base and the V segment lost 3 bases, leaving 0 bases of the junction unmatched. This CDR3 comprises 15 residues. From germline, CDR1 is MDHEN and CDR2 SYDVKM. CDR3 coding DNA: TGTGCCAGCAGTTTGGGACAGGGGGCCAAAAACATTCAGTACTTC. It codes for CASSLGQGAKNIQYF.

Comments on this clone: A read error may produce the germline difference seen at one junction end. Different DNA sequences within this sample yield the same CDR3. This chain joins TRBV9 and TRBJ1-4, with 7 bases identical to TRBD1. Looked up from germline, CDR1 is SGDLS and CDR2 is YYNGEE. The CDR3 consists of 14 residues. CDR3 sequence reads: CASSVGGQSEKLFF. The CDR3 DNA reads as TGTGCCAGCAGCGTGGGGGGACAGAGTGAAAAACTATTTTTT. The whole variable domain, remainder taken from reference TRBV9 and TRBJ1-4, is DSGVTQTPKHLITATGQRVTLRCSPRSGDLSVYWYQQSLDQGLQFLIQYYNGEERAKGNILERFSAQQFPDLHSELNLSSLELGDSALYFCASSVGGQSEKLFFGSGTQLSVL.